This T cell receptor beta chain was found in a study of T cell changes during pregnancy in multiple sclerosis. This clone has more than one count but fewer than ten. This CDR3 is 13 amino acids long. Germline lookup yields CDR1 MNHNS and CDR2 SASEGT. V shed 6 bases and J 6 bases; nucleotides not matched to a gene: 7. Sequenced by immunoSEQ multiplex PCR; TCRdb stores in-frame clones only, minus some. This sample has about 89,000 clones, with over 90% found just once. The gene calls are TRBV6-1 and TRBJ2-5; 7 bases are a match to TRBD1. The material sequenced was peripheral blood, taken in the third trimester of pregnancy. The sequence came from a female donor with multiple sclerosis, enrolled in a pregnancy study. The CDR3 DNA reads TGTGCCAGCAGCCCGGGACAGACGAAGACCCAGTACTTC. This gives the protein CASSPGQTKTQYF.